These 15 T cell receptor beta chains share one sample of origin, sequenced in a study of control samples from healthy donors and cancer patients. The data were produced by immunoSEQ multiplex PCR, yet TCRdb's version contains in-frame clones alone and is incomplete. This table holds about 98,000 clones, approximately 80% found once. Sample: blood. The source of these receptors is a woman in her thirties in good health.

The V gene is TRBV12-5, the J gene TRBJ1-1; the D is unclear. The CDR3 length is 14 residues. V was cut by 1 base and J by 4 bases, with 10 bases left in between. Germline V lookup: CDR1 LGHNT, CDR2 FRNRAP. The CDR3 sequence: CASGLAGTGTEAFF. The CDR3 coding sequence is TGTGCTAGTGGTTTGGCAGGTACGGGCACTGAAGCTTTCTTT. Complete variable domain (other parts from reference TRBV12-5 and TRBJ1-1): DARVTQTPRHKVTEMGQEVTMRCQPILGHNTVFWYRQTMMQGLELLAYFRNRAPLDDSGMPKDRFSAEMPDATLATLKIQPSEPRDSAVYFCASGLAGTGTEAFFGQGTRLTVV.

The chain employs TRBV10-3 and TRBJ2-3, with D possibly matching TRBD1 (6 bases). Deletions cut 11 bases from V and 0 bases from J, with 15 bases between. The CDR3 runs 14 residues. In germline, CDR1 is ENHRY, CDR2 SYGVKD. This CDR3 is CAVRDTASTDTQYF. DNA for the CDR3: TGTGCCGTCCGGGACACTGCTAGCACAGATACGCAGTATTTT.

This chain links TRBV19 with TRBJ1-2, with D possibly TRBD1 on 6 matching bases. The V gene lost 3 bases and the J gene lost 2 bases, with 13 bases spanning the gap. The germline CDR1 and CDR2 sequences are LNHDA and SQIVND (reference sequence). This CDR3 region has 15 residues. This CDR3 is CASSMDYRENYGYTF. CDR3 bases: TGTGCCAGTAGTATGGACTACAGGGAGAACTATGGCTACACCTTC.

This chain connects TRBV4-3 to TRBJ2-7; D is perhaps TRBD2 (5 bases). CDR1 and CDR2 from the germline V gene are LGHNA and YSLEER. This CDR3 contains 13 residues. Trimming pared 0 bases from V and 9 bases from J, leaving 12 bases between. CDR3 nucleotides: TGCGCCAGCAGCCAAGATCGAGGCAGCGGGCAGTACTTC. It translates to CASSQDRGSGQYF.

V usage is TRBV5-1 and J usage is TRBJ1-1, with 8 nucleotides matching TRBD1. Germline V gene sequence: CDR1 SGHRS, CDR2 YFSETQ. The trim removed 0 bases at V and 0 bases at J, leaving 1 base unmatched. This CDR3 comprises 15 residues. CDR3 protein: CASSLGTGMNTEAFF. The CDR3 DNA is TGCGCCAGCAGCTTGGGGACAGGGATGAACACTGAAGCTTTCTTT.

V gene TRBV5-6 combines with J gene TRBJ1-3; D gene ambiguous. V was shortened by 0 bases and J by 7 bases, with 20 bases between the two germline ends. Germline CDR1 reads SGHDT; CDR2 reads YYEEEE. This CDR3 has 17 residues. CDR3 coding DNA: TGTGCCAGCAGCTTGGCGGTGGGCGCACGCGTGGGGAACACCATATATTTT. Amino acids: CASSLAVGARVGNTIYF. The full variable domain, with the rest looked up from reference TRBV5-6 and TRBJ1-3, is DAGVTQSPTHLIKTRGQQVTLRCSPKSGHDTVSWYQQALGQGPQFIFQYYEEEERQRGNFPDRFSGHQFPNYSSELNVNALLLGDSALYLCASSLAVGARVGNTIYFGEGSWLTVV.

This chain joins TRBV19 and TRBJ2-5; D not certain. V was cut by 0 bases and J by 5 bases, with 7 bases left in between. This CDR3 region has 13 residues. In germline, CDR1 is LNHDA, CDR2 SQIVND (reference sequence). CDR3 residues: CASSIDGPETQYF. In DNA, the CDR3 is TGTGCCAGTAGTATAGATGGCCCGGAGACCCAGTACTTC.

The genes are TRBV25-1 and TRBJ1-1; D not resolved. Germline CDR1 and CDR2: MGHDK and SYGVNS. This CDR3 has 15 amino acids. Between the trimmed V and J ends, which lost 6 bases and 8 bases, there was a span of 22 bases. The CDR3 DNA follows: TGTGCCAGCAGCCCAACTGTGATTCAGGTAGAAGAAGCTTTCTTT. The encoded protein is CASSPTVIQVEEAFF.

The CDR3 reads CAWRPDRAGELFF. The CDR3 DNA reads as TGTGCCTGGAGGCCTGACAGGGCCGGGGAGCTGTTTTTT. This chain connects TRBV30 to TRBJ2-2; the match to TRBD1 covers 7 bases. The junction had 4 bases not matched to a gene; V was cut back by 3 bases and J by 6 bases. This CDR3 region has 13 residues. CDR1 is GTSNPN, CDR2 SVGIG, per germline (reference sequence).

V usage is TRBV5-1 and J usage is TRBJ2-7; D is ambiguous. The ends were cut back, 4 bases at V and 8 bases at J, with 16 bases in the middle. This CDR3 comprises 13 residues. CDR1 and CDR2 from the germline V gene are SGHRS and YFSETQ. The CDR3: CASSKESFGKQYF. The CDR3 coding sequence is TGCGCCAGCAGCAAGGAGTCGTTTGGCAAGCAGTACTTC.

The chain is built from TRBV2 and TRBJ2-7; D unresolved. This CDR3 region has 17 residues. V lost 7 bases to trimming and J lost 2 bases, with 24 bases between them. CDR1 is SNHLY and CDR2 is FYNNEI in the germline V gene. The CDR3 bases are TGTGCCAGCACTCCACATAAGGGCGAGATTATCGCCTACGAGCAGTACTTC. Translation: CASTPHKGEIIAYEQYF.

The chain uses TRBV19 and TRBJ1-1, with D hard to call. CDR1 LNHDA and CDR2 SQIVND come from the germline V gene (reference sequence). With 3 bases removed from V and 3 bases from J, the gap between germline ends came to 11 bases. This CDR3 region has 14 residues. The DNA of the CDR3 is TGTGCCAGTAGTATTCGATTACGGGACACTGAAGCTTTCTTT. As protein: CASSIRLRDTEAFF.

V gene TRBV19 combines with J gene TRBJ2-7; 9 nucleotides agree with TRBD1. The V gene end was trimmed by 1 base and the J gene end by 3 bases; junction bases not matched to a gene: 4. CDR1 and CDR2 (germline): LNHDA, SQIVND (reference sequence). The CDR3 extends over 15 amino acids. Here the CDR3 reads CASSIVADRGYEQYF. The CDR3 nucleotides read TGTGCCAGTAGTATAGTAGCGGACAGGGGCTACGAGCAGTACTTC.

This chain joins TRBV5-5 and TRBJ1-2; D may be TRBD1 (5 bases). This CDR3 region has 14 residues. CDR1 is SGHKS and CDR2 is YYEKEE in the germline V gene (reference sequence). Deletions cut 2 bases from V and 5 bases from J, with 13 bases between. The chain's CDR3 is CASSLAGRRYGYTF. The CDR3 DNA reads TGTGCCAGCAGCTTAGCGGGGCGCCGGTATGGCTACACCTTC.

The gene calls are TRBV7-6 and TRBJ1-3, with unresolved D. Trimming cost V 1 base and J 0 bases, with 13 bases left between them. The CDR3 contains 17 residues. CDR1 is SGHVS and CDR2 is FNYEAQ in the germline V gene. This CDR3 reads CASSLGGRLSSGNTIYF. As DNA, the CDR3 is TGTGCCAGCAGCTTAGGTGGCCGCCTGAGCTCTGGAAACACCATATATTTT.